This T cell receptor beta chain stems from a study of beta chain features in type 1 diabetes. Every isolated RNA sample was fully reverse transcribed, so sequencing captured expressed TCRB transcripts. Assay: immunoSEQ multiplex PCR; the TCRdb copy retains only in-frame clones and omits some. The sample comprises under 250,000 clones, 11% to 15% of which are singletons, and about 0.026% rests with the top ten. CDR3 length: 16 residues. V lost 4 bases and J lost 0; bases outside the gene matches: 6. Germline CDR1 is SGDLS and CDR2 is YYNGEE. The genes are TRBV9 and TRBJ2-2, with 7 bases fitting TRBD1. This sequence was found in a middle-aged woman in good health. Source material: naive CD4+ T cells from blood. Here the CDR3 DNA reads TGTGCCAGCAGCTTGGGGACAGCCGCGAACACCGGGGAGCTGTTTTTT. This sequence encodes CASSLGTAANTGELFF. The full variable domain, completed using reference TRBV9 and TRBJ2-2, is DSGVTQTPKHLITATGQRVTLRCSPRSGDLSVYWYQQSLDQGLQFLIQYYNGEERAKGNILERFSAQQFPDLHSELNLSSLELGDSALYFCASSLGTAANTGELFFGEGSRLTVL.